One T cell receptor (beta chain) is described in this entry. This sample is drawn from a study of shared clonotypes between healthy human individuals. TCRdb keeps only in-frame clones here, not all; method: immunoSEQ multiplex PCR. Of about 750,000 clones listed, 80% to 95% were seen once; the top ten hold 24%. Naive CD8 cells lacked CD45RO and underwent positive selection for CCR7, leaving out terminally differentiated effector memory CD45RA+ cells. Germline V gives CDR1 LNHDA, CDR2 SQIVND (reference sequence). V shed 3 bases, J shed 3 bases, and the junction held 5 bases outside the gene matches. CDR3 length equals 15 residues.

The V and J genes are TRBV19 and TRBJ2-1, with 7 bases lining up with TRBD2. Sequenced: naive CD8+ T cells sorted from blood. This TCR came from a man aged 25 to 40 in good health. The CDR3 reads CASSIGGSGYNEQFF. CDR3 DNA: TGTGCCAGTAGTATTGGCGGGAGCGGCTACAATGAGCAGTTCTTC.